This T cell receptor beta chain was recovered during a study of blood T cells in healthy people across ages. Across the whole study: For every two T cells, template switching captured about one barcoded beta molecule.

Using a J-beta primer mix together with a sample-barcoded 5' primer, a second PCR was run for about 6 to 11 cycles. TCRdb redid the calling of the 5' RACE reads with MiXCR, one entry per CDR3 protein. Of approximately 960,000 distinct CDR3 sequences listed, 25% to 30% were seen once; the top ten hold roughly 10%. Aged about 6 to 90, donors were systemically healthy Caucasians from Russia. As for this clonotype: The antigen remains unidentified.

With V trimmed by 5 bases and J by 11 bases, 13 bases remained unmatched. The CDR3 loop spans 15 amino acids. General study results and limits: It was not known whether donors were CMV positive (a possible confounder of expanded clonotype changes). Older individuals had lower TCR beta diversity per million T cells (the decline was roughly linear).

The same sample was also studied in work on T cells of mothers and their children.

The V and J genes are TRBV12-3 or TRBV12-4 and TRBJ2-5, with 11 bases lining up with TRBD2. The source material was blood. The sequence derives from a woman aged 40-49 years in good health. The CDR3 DNA follows: TGTGCCAGCAGTGTCCAGGGGACTAGCGGTGGTGAGCAGTACTTC. Translating it yields CASSVQGTSGGEQYF.